This TCR beta chain was captured in a study of blood T cells in healthy people across ages. V was trimmed by 2 bases and J by 11 bases, leaving 14 bases between them. The CDR3 is 13 amino acids. The V gene's germline CDR1 is SNHLY and CDR2 FYNNEI. Combining a sample-barcoded 5' primer with a J-beta primer mix, a second PCR ran for about 7 to 11 cycles. A template-switch adaptor containing 12 random nucleotides labeled each cDNA molecule. A single record per CDR3 protein comes from TCRdb applying MiXCR to the 5' RACE reads. The sample yields about 780,000 distinct CDR3 sequences, about half seen once. At least 6 million PBMCs were isolated per sample.

The V gene is TRBV2, the J gene TRBJ2-3; no reliable D call. This TCR came from a man aged 80 or over in good health. Sequences were obtained from blood. The CDR3 reads CASSEPPGAVQYF. In DNA form, the CDR3 reads TGTGCCAGCAGTGAACCTCCAGGCGCTGTGCAGTATTTT.